This TCR beta chain was found in a study of blood T cell repertoires in COVID-19. Study-level information: Sample material is recorded as cDNA or gDNA derived from T cells, B-cell-depleted T cells, or PBMCs.

Per the study methods: Counts of nucleated cells, estimated from reference gene primer amplification, were obtained. TCRdb keeps only in-frame clones here, not all; method: immunoSEQ multiplex PCR. V and J calls and clone size follow that table, whereas D and trimming were derived from the DNA. The sample shows about 300,000 clones, around 88% of them seen only once. This CDR3 has 14 residues. V lost 4 bases and J 5 bases, leaving 14 bases between the germline ends. Germline V gives CDR1 LNHDA, CDR2 SQIVND (reference sequence). The sample comprised peripheral blood. The sequence derives from a woman between 45 and 65 years old with acute or convalescent COVID-19. The chain couples TRBV19 to TRBJ2-5; weak D call: TRBD2 (5 bases). Here the CDR3 reads CASSTRSRGETQYF. CDR3 in DNA: TGTGCCAGTAGTACCCGGTCTAGAGGGGAGACCCAGTACTTC.